A single sample gave rise to the 9 T cell receptor beta chains below, sequenced in a study of human thymus T cells. TCRdb keeps only in-frame clones here, not all; method: immunoSEQ multiplex PCR. The table has 120,000 or so clones, around 94% seen once; the top ten hold 0.02% to 0.025%. Corrective cardiac surgery supplied the resected thymus tissue. Sequencing input: thymus tissue. Receptors were obtained from a boy under three years old with a congenital heart defect but otherwise immunologically healthy.

The CDR3 DNA is TGCGCCAGCAGCTTGGCGGTAGCCACAGATACGCAGTATTTT. The encoded protein is CASSLAVATDTQYF. The rearrangement links TRBV5-1 to TRBJ2-3; D not certain. Trimming shortened V by 0 bases and J by 2 bases, and 7 bases separated the two germline ends. From germline, CDR1 is SGHRS and CDR2 YFSETQ. The CDR3 sequence is 14 residues long.

The chain recombines TRBV9 with TRBJ2-2; the D is unclear. The length of the CDR3 is 16 residues. Trimming took 0 bases from V and 2 from J, leaving 11 bases between them. Germline CDR1 and CDR2: SGDLS and YYNGEE. The CDR3 region is CASSVAGPYNTGELFF. The CDR3 DNA is TGTGCCAGCAGCGTAGCTGGGCCATACAACACCGGGGAGCTGTTTTTT.

This chain links TRBV19 with TRBJ1-6, with D unclear. This CDR3 comprises 15 residues. V was pared by 5 bases and J by 3 bases, with 11 bases between. Germline V gene lookup returns CDR1 LNHDA and CDR2 SQIVND (reference sequence). DNA for the CDR3: TGTGCCAGTAGTGCCACAGCCTTCTATAATTCACCCCTCCACTTT. It is translated as CASSATAFYNSPLHF.

The V call is TRBV7-6, the J call TRBJ2-3, with a possible D match to TRBD2 (6 bases). V lost 3 bases to trimming and J lost 0 bases, with 19 bases between them. Germline-derived CDR1 and CDR2 are SGHVS and FNYEAQ. CDR3 length: 18 amino acids. The CDR3 spells CASSLEFGTPYSTDTQYF. For the CDR3, the DNA is TGTGCCAGCAGCTTGGAATTCGGGACTCCCTATAGCACAGATACGCAGTATTTT.

The chain has TRBV11-3 and TRBJ2-3, with TRBD2 as a possible D gene (6 bases). CDR3 length: 14 residues. The germline CDR1 and CDR2 sequences are SGHNT and YENEEA. V lost 7 bases and J lost 10, with 21 bases in between. CDR3 DNA sequence: TGTGCCAGCAAAGTACCGGGAGACCGTGGGGCGCAGTATTTT. Its protein is CASKVPGDRGAQYF.

This clone was detected a few times. The chain couples TRBV7-9 to TRBJ2-5, with 11 nucleotides matching TRBD2. CDR1 is SEHNR, CDR2 FQNEAQ, per germline (reference sequence). The CDR3 runs to 16 residues. J lost 2 bases, V lost 7 bases, and 9 bases had no gene match. CDR3 DNA sequence: TGTGCCAGCACCAATCGGACTAGCGGGCAACAAGAGACCCAGTACTTC. Its translation: CASTNRTSGQQETQYF.

Note on this clone: Within the sample, other DNA sequences also encode this same CDR3. This rearrangement joins TRBV2 to TRBJ2-7; D may be TRBD2 (6 bases). Germline assignment: CDR1 SNHLY and CDR2 FYNNEI. The CDR3 is 16 residues long. Trimming pared 0 bases from V and 3 bases from J, leaving 15 bases between. CDR3 protein: CASSEALSGLNYEQYF. CDR3 nucleotides: TGTGCCAGCAGTGAAGCGCTTAGCGGATTAAACTACGAGCAGTACTTC.

The rearrangement links TRBV29-1 to TRBJ2-5, with TRBD1 matching over 8 bases. CDR1 is SQVTM, CDR2 ANQGSEA, per germline. This CDR3 has 15 amino acids. With 0 bases clipped from V and 1 base from J, the junction kept 4 bases outside the gene matches. The CDR3 loop is CSVEDGDRGQETQYF. CDR3 coding DNA: TGCAGCGTTGAAGATGGAGACAGGGGCCAAGAGACCCAGTACTTC.

The J gene is TRBJ1-1, the V gene TRBV11-3; 8 bases line up with TRBD1. Germline V gene sequence: CDR1 SGHNT, CDR2 YENEEA. The CDR3 extends over 16 amino acids. J was trimmed by 12 bases and V by 5 bases; bases with no gene match: 20. This CDR3 is CASSLIRGTGTWSTFF. CDR3 sequence (DNA): TGTGCCAGCAGCCTCATCCGGGGGACAGGAACTTGGAGTACTTTCTTT.